This T cell receptor (beta chain) was captured in a study of metastatic and nonmetastatic thyroid tumors. Thyroid surgery took place with no prior treatment in any patient. TCRdb re-analyzed the PCR reads using MiXCR. In the table there are about 21,000 clones, around 28% of which are singletons. J lost 7 bases, V lost 5 bases, and 12 bases had no gene match. The germline gives CDR1 SGHTA, CDR2 FQGNSA. CDR3 length equals 16 residues. This clone ranks as medium-sized. The gene calls are TRBV7-2 and TRBJ2-7; 12 bases line up with TRBD2. The source of this sequence is a female donor with papillary thyroid cancer or a benign thyroid nodule (not recorded which). Some clones in this sample may be carry-over from other donors' samples. Sequencing input: blood. The CDR3 coding sequence is TGTGCCAGCAGCCAAGGACTAGCGGGGCCGCAGGGAGAGCAGTACTTC. Residues: CASSQGLAGPQGEQYF.